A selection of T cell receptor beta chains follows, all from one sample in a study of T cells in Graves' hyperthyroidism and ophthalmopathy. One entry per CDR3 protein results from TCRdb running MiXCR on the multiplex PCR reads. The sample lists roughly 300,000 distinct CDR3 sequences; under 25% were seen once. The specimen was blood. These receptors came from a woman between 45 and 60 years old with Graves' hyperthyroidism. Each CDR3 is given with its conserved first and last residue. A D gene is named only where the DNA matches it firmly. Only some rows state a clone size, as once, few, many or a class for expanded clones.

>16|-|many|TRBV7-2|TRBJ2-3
CASSLGSSGGRDTQYF
TGTGCCAGCAGCTTAGGATCCTCAGGGGGGAGAGATACGCAGTATTTT
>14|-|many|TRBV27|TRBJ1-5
CASSLGDGNQPQHF
TGTGCCAGCAGTTTAGGTGACGGGAATCAGCCCCAGCATTTT
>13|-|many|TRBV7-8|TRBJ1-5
CASSFRANQPQHF
TGTGCCAGCAGCTTCAGGGCCAATCAGCCCCAGCATTTT
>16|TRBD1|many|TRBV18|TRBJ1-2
CASSPKRQGTNYGYTF
TGTGCCAGCTCACCAAAAAGACAGGGGACTAACTATGGCTACACCTTC
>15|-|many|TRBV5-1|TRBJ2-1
CASGVGAISYNEQFF
TGCGCCAGCGGGGTGGGGGCGATCTCCTACAATGAGCAGTTCTTC
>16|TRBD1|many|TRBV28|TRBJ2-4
CASTSRQGWPKNIQYF
TGTGCCAGCACCTCGAGACAGGGTTGGCCCAAAAACATTCAGTACTTC
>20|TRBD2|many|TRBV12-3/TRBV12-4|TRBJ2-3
CASSLAPGLAGGPDTDTQYF
TGTGCCAGCAGTTTAGCCCCGGGACTAGCGGGAGGGCCGGATACAGATACGCAGTATTTT
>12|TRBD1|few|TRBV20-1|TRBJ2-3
CSASLQGDTQYF
TGCAGTGCTAGTCTACAGGGGGATACGCAGTATTTT
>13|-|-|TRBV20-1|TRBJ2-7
CSPTRQVTYEQYF
TGCAGTCCCACTCGACAGGTTACCTACGAGCAGTACTTC
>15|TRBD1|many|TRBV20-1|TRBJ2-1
CSASPRGIDYNEQFF
TGCAGTGCTAGTCCCAGGGGGATTGATTACAATGAGCAGTTCTTC
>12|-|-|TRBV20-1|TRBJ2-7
CSVPSPSYEQYF
TGCAGTGTCCCTAGCCCATCCTACGAGCAGTACTTC
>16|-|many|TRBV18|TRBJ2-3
CASSPRGGTLGDTQYF
TGTGCCAGCTCACCACGAGGGGGAACGCTGGGAGATACGCAGTATTTT
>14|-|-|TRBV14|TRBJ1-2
CASSVSTGAHGYTF
TGTGCCAGCAGCGTATCTACAGGAGCCCATGGCTACACCTTC
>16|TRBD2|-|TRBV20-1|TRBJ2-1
CSARVRLAGGPNEQFF
TGCAGTGCTAGGGTTAGACTAGCGGGAGGGCCGAATGAGCAGTTCTTC
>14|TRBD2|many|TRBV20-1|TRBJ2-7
CSAPRLAASYEQYF
TGCAGTGCTCCCCGACTAGCGGCGTCCTACGAGCAGTACTTC
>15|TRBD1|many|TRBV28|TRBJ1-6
CASSRGTGYNSPLHF
TGTGCCAGCAGCCGGGGGACAGGCTACAATTCACCCCTCCACTTT
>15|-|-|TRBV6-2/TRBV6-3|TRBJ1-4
CASSAKGGADEKLFF
TGTGCCAGCAGTGCTAAAGGAGGAGCGGATGAAAAACTGTTTTTT
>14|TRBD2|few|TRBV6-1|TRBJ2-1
CASSEGEGYNEQFF
TGTGCCAGCAGTGAAGGGGAGGGCTACAATGAGCAGTTCTTC
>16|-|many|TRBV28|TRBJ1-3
CASSSLGPNSGNTIYF
TGTGCCAGCAGTTCTCTGGGCCCTAACTCTGGAAACACCATATATTTT
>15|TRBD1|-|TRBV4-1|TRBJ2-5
CASSQERTGSETQYF
TGCGCCAGCAGCCAAGAGAGGACAGGATCAGAGACCCAGTACTTC
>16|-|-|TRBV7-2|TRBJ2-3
CASSSGLQGGADTQYF
TGTGCCAGCAGCTCAGGTTTACAGGGAGGTGCAGATACGCAGTATTTT
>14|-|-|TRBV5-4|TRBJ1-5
CASSLQGDDQPQHF
TGTGCCAGCAGCTTGCAAGGAGACGATCAGCCCCAGCATTTT
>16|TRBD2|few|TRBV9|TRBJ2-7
CASSVGGGLDLYEQYF
TGTGCCAGCAGCGTAGGGGGGGGACTAGACCTTTACGAGCAGTACTTC
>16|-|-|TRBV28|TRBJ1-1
CAVCPGWGAPGTEAFF
TGTGCCGTTTGCCCGGGGTGGGGAGCCCCGGGCACTGAAGCTTTCTTT
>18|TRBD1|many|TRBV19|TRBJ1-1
CASSIGTGTGRLNTEAFF
TGTGCCAGTAGTATAGGGACGGGGACAGGTCGGTTGAACACTGAAGCTTTCTTT
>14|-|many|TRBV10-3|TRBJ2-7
CAISNSGGAYEQYF
TGTGCCATCAGCAACTCTGGAGGGGCCTACGAGCAGTACTTC
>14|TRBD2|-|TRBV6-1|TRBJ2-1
CASSEPGLANEQFF
TGTGCCAGCAGTGAACCGGGACTAGCCAATGAGCAGTTCTTC
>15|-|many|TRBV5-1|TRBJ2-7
CASSPTQVVSYEQYF
TGCGCCAGCAGCCCCACTCAGGTCGTATCCTACGAGCAGTACTTC
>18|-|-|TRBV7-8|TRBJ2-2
CASSLGRVGEWYTGELFF
TGTGCCAGCAGCTTAGGGCGGGTAGGCGAGTGGTACACCGGGGAGCTGTTTTTT
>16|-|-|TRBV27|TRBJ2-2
CASSSYFSIGPGELFF
TGTGCCAGCAGTTCTTATTTTAGTATAGGCCCCGGGGAGCTGTTTTTT
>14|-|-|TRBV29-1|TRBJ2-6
CSVDLSSGANVLTF
TGCAGCGTTGATTTGAGTTCTGGGGCCAACGTCCTGACTTTC
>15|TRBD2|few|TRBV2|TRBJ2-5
CASSPPTSGQETQYF
TGTGCCAGCAGTCCACCGACTAGCGGACAAGAGACCCAGTACTTC